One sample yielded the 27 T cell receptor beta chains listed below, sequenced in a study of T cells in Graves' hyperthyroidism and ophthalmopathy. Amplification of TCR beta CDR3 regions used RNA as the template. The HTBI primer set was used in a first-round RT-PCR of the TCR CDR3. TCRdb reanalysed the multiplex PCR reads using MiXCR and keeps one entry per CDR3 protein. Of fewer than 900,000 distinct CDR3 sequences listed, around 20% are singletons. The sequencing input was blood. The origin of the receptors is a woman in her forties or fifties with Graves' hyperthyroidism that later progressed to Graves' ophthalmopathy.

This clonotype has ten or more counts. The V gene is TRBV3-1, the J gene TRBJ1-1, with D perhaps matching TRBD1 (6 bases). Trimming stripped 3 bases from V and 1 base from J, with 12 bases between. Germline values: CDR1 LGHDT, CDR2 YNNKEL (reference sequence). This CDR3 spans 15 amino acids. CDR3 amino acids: CASSQTLDRNTEAFF. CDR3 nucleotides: TGTGCCAGCAGCCAGACCCTGGACAGGAACACTGAAGCTTTCTTT.

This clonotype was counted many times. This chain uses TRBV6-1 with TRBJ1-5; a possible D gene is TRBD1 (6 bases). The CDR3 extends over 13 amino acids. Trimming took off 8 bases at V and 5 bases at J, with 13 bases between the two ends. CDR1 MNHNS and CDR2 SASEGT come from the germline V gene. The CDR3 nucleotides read TGTGCCAGCTTAGCAGGGGCACATCAGCCCCAGCATTTT. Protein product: CASLAGAHQPQHF.

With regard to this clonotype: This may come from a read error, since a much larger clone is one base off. CDR3 amino acids: CVSTPGAGAYEQYF. CDR3 nucleotides: TGTGTCAGCACCCCAGGAGCGGGAGCCTACGAGCAGTACTTC. The V gene is TRBV12-3 or TRBV12-4, the J gene TRBJ2-7; TRBD2 matches at 8 bases. The CDR3 covers 14 residues.

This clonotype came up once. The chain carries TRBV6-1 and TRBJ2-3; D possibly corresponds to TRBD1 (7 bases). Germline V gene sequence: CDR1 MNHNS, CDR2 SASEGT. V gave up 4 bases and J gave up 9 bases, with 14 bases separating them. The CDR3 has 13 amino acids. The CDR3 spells CASSVDRAGTQYF. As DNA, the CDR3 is TGTGCCAGCAGTGTCGACAGGGCGGGGACGCAGTATTTT.

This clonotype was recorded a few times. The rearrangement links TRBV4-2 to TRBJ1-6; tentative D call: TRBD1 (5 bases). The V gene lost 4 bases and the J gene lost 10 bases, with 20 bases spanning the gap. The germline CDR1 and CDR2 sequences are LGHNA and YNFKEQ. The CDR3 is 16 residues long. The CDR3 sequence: CASSRGQGDSASPLHF. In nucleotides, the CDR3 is TGTGCCAGCAGCCGGGGTCAGGGTGATTCTGCCTCACCCCTCCACTTT.

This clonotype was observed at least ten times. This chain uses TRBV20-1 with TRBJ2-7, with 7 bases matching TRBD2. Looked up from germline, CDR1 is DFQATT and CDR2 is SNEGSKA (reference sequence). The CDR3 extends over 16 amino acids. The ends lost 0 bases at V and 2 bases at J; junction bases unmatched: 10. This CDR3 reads CSAREDLGDYTYEQYF. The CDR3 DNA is TGCAGTGCTAGAGAAGATTTAGGGGACTATACCTACGAGCAGTACTTC.

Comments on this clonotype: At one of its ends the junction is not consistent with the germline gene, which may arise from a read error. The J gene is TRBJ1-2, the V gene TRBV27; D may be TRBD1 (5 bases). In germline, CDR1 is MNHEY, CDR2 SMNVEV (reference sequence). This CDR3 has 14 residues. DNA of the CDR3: TGTGTCAGCAGCCTGACGGGGGATAACTATGGCTACACCTTC. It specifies CVSSLTGDNYGYTF.

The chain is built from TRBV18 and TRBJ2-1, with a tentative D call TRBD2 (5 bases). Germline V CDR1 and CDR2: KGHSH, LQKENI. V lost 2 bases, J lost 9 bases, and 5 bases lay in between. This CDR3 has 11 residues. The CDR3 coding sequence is TGTGCCAGCTCACCAGGGAGTGAGCAGTTCTTC. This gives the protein CASSPGSEQFF.

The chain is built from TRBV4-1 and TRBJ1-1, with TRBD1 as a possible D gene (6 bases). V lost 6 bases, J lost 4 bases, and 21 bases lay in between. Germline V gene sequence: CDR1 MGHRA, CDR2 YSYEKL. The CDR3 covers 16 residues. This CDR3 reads CASSRGAGIGSTEAFF. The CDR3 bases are TGCGCCAGCAGTCGGGGGGCAGGGATAGGTTCCACTGAAGCTTTCTTT.

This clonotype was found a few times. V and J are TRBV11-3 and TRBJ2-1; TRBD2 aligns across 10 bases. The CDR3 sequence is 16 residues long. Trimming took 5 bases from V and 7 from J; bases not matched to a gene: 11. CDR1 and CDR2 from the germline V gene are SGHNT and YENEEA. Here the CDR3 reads CASSGSLAGDVNEQFF. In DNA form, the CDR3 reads TGTGCCAGCAGCGGGTCCCTAGCGGGGGATGTAAATGAGCAGTTCTTC.

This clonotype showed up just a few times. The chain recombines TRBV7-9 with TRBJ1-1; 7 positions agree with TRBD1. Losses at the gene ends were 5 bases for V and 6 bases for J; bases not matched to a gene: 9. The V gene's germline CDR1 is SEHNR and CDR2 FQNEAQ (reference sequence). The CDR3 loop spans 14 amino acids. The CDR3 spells CASSLPFGTAEAFF. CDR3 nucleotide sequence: TGTGCCAGCAGCCTTCCCTTCGGGACAGCTGAAGCTTTCTTT.

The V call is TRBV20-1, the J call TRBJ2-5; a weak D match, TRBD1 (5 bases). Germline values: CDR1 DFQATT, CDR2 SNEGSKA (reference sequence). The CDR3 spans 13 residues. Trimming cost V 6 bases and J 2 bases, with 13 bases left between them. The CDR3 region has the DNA TGCAGTGCGGGATTTACAGGACAAGAGACCCAGTACTTC. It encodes CSAGFTGQETQYF.

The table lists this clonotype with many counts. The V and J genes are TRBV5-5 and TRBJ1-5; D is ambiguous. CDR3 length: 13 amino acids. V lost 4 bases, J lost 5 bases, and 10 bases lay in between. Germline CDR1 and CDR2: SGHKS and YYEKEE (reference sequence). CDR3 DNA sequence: TGTGCCAGCAGCCTAGCAGGTGATCAGCCCCAGCATTTT. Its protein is CASSLAGDQPQHF.

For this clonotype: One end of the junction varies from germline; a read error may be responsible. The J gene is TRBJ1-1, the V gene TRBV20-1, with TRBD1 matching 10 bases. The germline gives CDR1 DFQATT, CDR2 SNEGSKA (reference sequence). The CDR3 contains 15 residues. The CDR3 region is CSAGDRGQGNTEAFF. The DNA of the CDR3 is TGCAGTGCTGGAGACAGGGGGCAGGGGAACACTGAAGCTTTCTTT.

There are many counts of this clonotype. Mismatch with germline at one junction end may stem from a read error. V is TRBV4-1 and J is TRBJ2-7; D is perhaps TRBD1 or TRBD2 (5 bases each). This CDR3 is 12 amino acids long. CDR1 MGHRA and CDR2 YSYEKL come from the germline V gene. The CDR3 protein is CASSQGPYEQYF. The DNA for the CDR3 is TGTGCCAGCAGTCAGGGACCCTACGAGCAGTACTTC.

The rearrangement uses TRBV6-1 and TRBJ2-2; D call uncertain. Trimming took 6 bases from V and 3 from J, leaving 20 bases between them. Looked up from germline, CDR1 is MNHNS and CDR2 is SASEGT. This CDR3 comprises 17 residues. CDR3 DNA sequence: TGTGCCAGCAGCGCCCGGGCCTCGGTTGGGTACACCGGGGAGCTGTTTTTT. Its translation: CASSARASVGYTGELFF.

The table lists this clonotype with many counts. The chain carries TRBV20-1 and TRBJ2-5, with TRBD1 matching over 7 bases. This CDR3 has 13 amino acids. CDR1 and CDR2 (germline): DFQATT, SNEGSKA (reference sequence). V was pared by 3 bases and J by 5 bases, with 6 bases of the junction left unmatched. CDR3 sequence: CSASRGGRETQYF. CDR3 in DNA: TGCAGTGCTAGTAGAGGGGGCAGGGAGACCCAGTACTTC.

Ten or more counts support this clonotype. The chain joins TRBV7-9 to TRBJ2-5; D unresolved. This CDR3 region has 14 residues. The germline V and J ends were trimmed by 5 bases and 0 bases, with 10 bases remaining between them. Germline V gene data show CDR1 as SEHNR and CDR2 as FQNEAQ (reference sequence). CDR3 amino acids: CASSPLGNQETQYF. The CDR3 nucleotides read TGTGCCAGCAGCCCGTTGGGGAACCAAGAGACCCAGTACTTC.

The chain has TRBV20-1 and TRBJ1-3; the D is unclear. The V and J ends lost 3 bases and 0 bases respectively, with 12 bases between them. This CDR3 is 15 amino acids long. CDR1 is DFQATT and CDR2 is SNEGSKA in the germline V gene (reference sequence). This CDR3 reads CSASPDPFSGNTIYF. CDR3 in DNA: TGCAGTGCTAGCCCCGACCCTTTCTCTGGAAACACCATATATTTT.

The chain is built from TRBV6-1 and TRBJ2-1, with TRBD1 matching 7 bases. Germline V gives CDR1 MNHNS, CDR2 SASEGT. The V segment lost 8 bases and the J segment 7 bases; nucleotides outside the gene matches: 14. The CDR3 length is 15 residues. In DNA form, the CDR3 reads TGTGCCAGCTCCCGGGGACAGCATACGAGGAATGAGCAGTTCTTC. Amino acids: CASSRGQHTRNEQFF.

As DNA, the CDR3 is TGTGCCAGCCGGGGCTCTGGAAACACCATATATTTT. This codes for CASRGSGNTIYF. The genes are TRBV13 and TRBJ1-3; D ambiguous. V was cut by 8 bases and J by 0 bases, with 5 bases left in between. CDR1 PRHDT and CDR2 FYEKMQ come from the germline V gene (reference sequence). CDR3 length: 12 residues.

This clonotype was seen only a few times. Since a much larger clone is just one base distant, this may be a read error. Here the CDR3 reads CSARTGIGTQYF. In nucleotides, the CDR3 is TGCAGTGCTAGAACAGGAATAGGTACGCAGTATTTT. V gene TRBV20-1 combines with J gene TRBJ2-3; D is perhaps TRBD1 (5 bases). The CDR3 runs 12 residues. Trimming left V 2 bases short and J 8 bases short, with 11 bases between. Germline CDR1 reads DFQATT; CDR2 reads SNEGSKA (reference sequence).

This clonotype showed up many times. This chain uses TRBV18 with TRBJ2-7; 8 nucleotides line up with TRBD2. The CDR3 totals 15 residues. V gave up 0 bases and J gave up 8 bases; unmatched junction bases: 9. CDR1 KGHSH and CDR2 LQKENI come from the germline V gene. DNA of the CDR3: TGTGCCAGCTCACCACCTAGCGGGGTAATTTTCAAGCAGTACTTC. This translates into CASSPPSGVIFKQYF.

The CDR3: CASTPTDNMNTEAFF. CDR3 DNA sequence: TGTGCCAGCACCCCGACAGACAACATGAACACTGAAGCTTTCTTT. This sequence joins TRBV6-1 and TRBJ1-1; perhaps TRBD1 as D (5 bases). The CDR3 has 15 amino acids. Trimming shortened V by 7 bases and J by 0 bases, and 15 bases separated the two germline ends. CDR1 MNHNS and CDR2 SASEGT come from the germline V gene.

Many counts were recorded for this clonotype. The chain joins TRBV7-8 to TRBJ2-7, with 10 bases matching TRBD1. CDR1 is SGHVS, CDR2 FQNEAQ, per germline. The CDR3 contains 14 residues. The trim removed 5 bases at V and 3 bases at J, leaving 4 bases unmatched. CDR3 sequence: CASSMGQGNYEQYF. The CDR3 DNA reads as TGTGCCAGCAGCATGGGACAGGGGAACTACGAGCAGTACTTC.

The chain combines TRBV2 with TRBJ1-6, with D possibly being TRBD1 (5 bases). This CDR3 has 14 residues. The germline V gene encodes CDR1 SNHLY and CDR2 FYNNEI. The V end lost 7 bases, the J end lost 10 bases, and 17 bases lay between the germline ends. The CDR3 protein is CASMGGATGSPLHF. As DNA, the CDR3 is TGTGCCAGCATGGGAGGGGCCACGGGCTCACCCCTCCACTTT.

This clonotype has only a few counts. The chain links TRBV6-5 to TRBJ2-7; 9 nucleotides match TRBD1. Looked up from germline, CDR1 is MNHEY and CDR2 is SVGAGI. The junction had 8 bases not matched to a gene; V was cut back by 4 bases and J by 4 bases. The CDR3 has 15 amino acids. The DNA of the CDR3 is TGTGCCAGCAGTTTTACAACAGGGGGCCTATACGAGCAGTACTTC. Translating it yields CASSFTTGGLYEQYF.